The present T cell receptor beta chain was sequenced within a study of cytomegalovirus exposure and HLA in healthy donors. Study-wide background: A later analysis reported the same platform for the 100 to 150 validation repertoires and the approximately 640 first-cohort repertoires. Study-level results: Cytomegalovirus association was listed for 164 TCR beta chains. Rarity held for most TCR sequences, but there were some public TCRs that occurred in many donors.

This table comes from immunoSEQ multiplex PCR, and its TCRdb copy is limited to in-frame clones, with some not included. This repertoire shows under 200,000 clones, 75% to 95% found once; its top ten account for 3%. The V gene's germline CDR1 is SGDLS and CDR2 YYNGEE. The length of the CDR3 is 16 residues. J gave up 4 bases and V 1 base, and 6 bases lay outside the gene matches. Note on this clone: Its antigen is not identified.

The TCR was taken from a woman aged 18-29 years in good health and CMV-seropositive. Sequenced: PBMCs. This rearrangement joins TRBV9 to TRBJ2-3; TRBD1 aligns across 10 bases. CDR3 nucleotides: TGTGCCAGCAGCGTACTCCCGACAGGGGGCGCAGATACGCAGTATTTT. Protein sequence: CASSVLPTGGADTQYF.